The 28 T cell receptor beta chains presented below share a single source sample, sequenced in a study of blood T cells in healthy people across ages. Next came a second PCR, run for about 6 to 12 cycles, which used a sample-barcoded 5' primer along with a J-beta primer mix. A single record per CDR3 protein comes from TCRdb applying MiXCR to the 5' RACE reads. The data contain more than 1.4 million distinct CDR3 sequences, 40% to 50% of them singletons. Sequenced input: blood. The source is a woman between 18 and 29 years old in good health.

The sample holds a few counts of this clonotype. The V gene is TRBV7-3, the J gene TRBJ1-1; the D gene is possibly TRBD1 (5 bases). In germline, CDR1 is SGHTA, CDR2 FQGTGA. The CDR3 extends over 13 amino acids. The V and J ends lost 5 bases and 5 bases respectively, with 12 bases between them. CDR3 nucleotide sequence: TGTGCCAGCAGCGTAAATTCAGGGACTGAAGCTTTCTTT. Translated: CASSVNSGTEAFF.

The V call is TRBV28, the J call TRBJ2-2; D perhaps matches TRBD2 (6 bases). This CDR3 region has 18 residues. The V end was cut by 2 bases, the J end by 4 bases, with 20 bases between. The germline V gene has CDR1 MDHEN and CDR2 SYDVKM. CDR3 in amino acids: CASSLRTGGATPTGELFF. CDR3 sequence (DNA): TGTGCCAGCAGTTTAAGGACTGGCGGGGCCACCCCCACCGGGGAGCTGTTTTTT.

The chain joins TRBV20-1 to TRBJ2-1, with D unclear. Germline V gene sequence: CDR1 DFQATT, CDR2 SNEGSKA (reference sequence). The CDR3 spans 13 residues. With 0 bases removed from V and 3 bases from J, the gap between germline ends came to 6 bases. For the CDR3, the DNA is TGCAGTGCTAGAGATAGAGGCTACAATGAGCAGTTCTTC. It codes for CSARDRGYNEQFF.

A few counts support this clonotype. J is TRBJ2-1 and V is TRBV18; D unresolved. Trimming stripped 6 bases from V and 8 bases from J, with 11 bases between. Per the germline V gene, CDR1 is KGHSH and CDR2 is LQKENI. The CDR3 spans 12 residues. The CDR3 DNA follows: TGTGCCAGCTCGCCGGCCGCGGATGAGCAGTTCTTC. Protein sequence: CASSPAADEQFF.

The chain joins TRBV12-3 or TRBV12-4 to TRBJ2-5; 7 bases fit TRBD2. The J call could be wrong; TRBJ2-7 is a better fit for the DNA end. CDR3 length: 15 residues. The CDR3 DNA is TGTGCCAGCAGGCTCGGGACTACCTTCTCCTACGAGCAGTACTTC. Its protein product is CASRLGTTFSYEQYF.

This clonotype was seen many times. The gene calls are TRBV12-3 or TRBV12-4 and TRBJ2-1; D unclear. V dropped 6 bases and J dropped 5 bases, with 14 bases sitting between them. The CDR3 is 14 amino acids. CDR3 in amino acids: CASSPEVENNEQFF. In DNA form, the CDR3 reads TGTGCCAGCAGCCCCGAGGTCGAGAACAATGAGCAGTTCTTC.

This clonotype occurred a few times. V gene TRBV5-1 combines with J gene TRBJ2-1, with 9 bases matching TRBD1. V dropped 4 bases and J dropped 2; count of bases not matched to a gene: 7. This CDR3 spans 16 amino acids. Looked up from germline, CDR1 is SGHRS and CDR2 is YFSETQ. The CDR3 reads CASSPLGTGPYNEQFF. CDR3 nucleotides: TGCGCCAGCAGCCCGCTTGGGACAGGGCCCTACAATGAGCAGTTCTTC. Together with reference TRBV5-1 and TRBJ2-1, the CDR3 gives the full variable domain: KAGVTQTPRYLIKTRGQQVTLSCSPISGHRSVSWYQQTPGQGLQFLFEYFSETQRNKGNFPGRFSGRQFSNSRSEMNVSTLELGDSALYLCASSPLGTGPYNEQFFGPGTRLTVL.

This clonotype was counted a few times. This chain connects TRBV7-2 to TRBJ1-2, with 11 nucleotides matching TRBD1. V dropped 5 bases and J dropped 6; count of bases not matched to a gene: 2. The CDR3 extends over 13 amino acids. CDR1 and CDR2 (germline): SGHTA, FQGNSA. The CDR3 bases are TGTGCCAGCAGCGGGACAGGGGGGGATGGCTACACCTTC. Translation: CASSGTGGDGYTF.

Comments on this clonotype: At one boundary the junction diverges from the germline segment, which might be a read error. J is TRBJ2-3 and V is TRBV6-6; tentative D call: TRBD2 (6 bases). Germline V lookup: CDR1 MNHNY, CDR2 SVGAGI (reference sequence). The CDR3 consists of 12 residues. The CDR3 DNA reads as TGTGCCAACAGTACACCGGAGGGTACGCAGTATTTT. Its translation is CANSTPEGTQYF.

The chain joins TRBV6-5 to TRBJ2-5; D remains unclear. Germline values: CDR1 MNHEY, CDR2 SVGAGI. This CDR3 is 12 amino acids long. V was pared by 0 bases and J by 11 bases, with 10 bases between. The CDR3 DNA is TGTGCCAGCAGTTACTCGATGCCAGAGCAGTACTTC. It translates to CASSYSMPEQYF.

V is TRBV4-1 and J is TRBJ2-7; tentative D call: TRBD2 (7 bases). This CDR3 spans 16 amino acids. The germline gives CDR1 MGHRA, CDR2 YSYEKL. The V end was cut by 1 base, the J end by 7 bases, with 20 bases between. The CDR3: CASSQGASVGGDEQYF. The CDR3 coding sequence is TGCGCCAGCAGCCAAGGAGCTAGCGTAGGGGGGGATGAGCAGTACTTC.

In its sample, this clonotype was seen once. The chain carries TRBV15 and TRBJ2-1, with 7 bases aligning to TRBD2. The J segment lost 5 bases and the V segment lost 5 bases, leaving 9 bases of the junction unmatched. The CDR3 has 15 amino acids. Germline assignment: CDR1 LNHNV and CDR2 YYDKDF (reference sequence). This chain's CDR3 is CATSGGEGDHNEQFF. The CDR3 coding sequence is TGTGCCACCAGCGGGGGGGAGGGCGACCACAATGAGCAGTTCTTC.

V is TRBV2 and J is TRBJ2-5, with D perhaps matching TRBD1 (6 bases). The J call is doubtful: the DNA matches TRBJ2-7 better. CDR1 and CDR2 (germline): SNHLY, FYNNEI. CDR3 length: 13 amino acids. As DNA, the CDR3 is TGTGCCAGCAACCGCCGGCAGGGGTCCGAGCAGTACTTC. Translated: CASNRRQGSEQYF.

This clonotype was found a few times. The chain recombines TRBV7-9 with TRBJ2-4; D may match TRBD1 or TRBD2 (6 bases each). V lost 5 bases and J 1 base, leaving 12 bases between the germline ends. The germline V gene encodes CDR1 SEHNR and CDR2 FQNEAQ (reference sequence). CDR3 size: 15 residues. The CDR3 coding sequence is TGTGCCAGCAGCCCCGGGGGCATTGCCAAAAACATTCAGTACTTC. It specifies CASSPGGIAKNIQYF.

In its sample, this clonotype was seen a few times. V is TRBV11-1 and J is TRBJ2-1, with 13 bases aligning to TRBD2. This CDR3 is built from 20 residues. Germline V gene lookup returns CDR1 SGHAT and CDR2 FQDESV (reference sequence). The V and J ends lost 0 bases and 5 bases, in that order; junction bases with no gene match: 13. CDR3 nucleotides: TGTGCCAGCAGCTTAGCTGACCCCTTTTGGACTAGCGGGGGCCACAATGAGCAGTTCTTC. It is translated as CASSLADPFWTSGGHNEQFF. The variable domain in full, completed from reference TRBV11-1 and TRBJ2-1, reads EAEVAQSPRYKITEKSQAVAFWCDPISGHATLYWYRQILGQGPELLVQFQDESVVDDSQLPKDRFSAERLKGVDSTLKIQPAELGDSAMYLCASSLADPFWTSGGHNEQFFGPGTRLTVL.

The rearrangement links TRBV6-1 to TRBJ2-3; the D gene is possibly TRBD2 (6 bases). V gave up 0 bases and J gave up 2 bases, with 15 bases separating them. Germline V gene sequence: CDR1 MNHNS, CDR2 SASEGT. This CDR3 contains 17 residues. CDR3 amino acids: CASSEAKREIPTDTQYF. The CDR3 DNA sequence: TGTGCCAGCAGTGAAGCGAAACGGGAGATCCCCACAGATACGCAGTATTTT.

This clonotype was counted only a few times. V is TRBV5-1 and J is TRBJ2-7; D gene ambiguous. The V and J ends lost 0 bases and 3 bases respectively, with 10 bases between them. The CDR3 has 14 residues. Germline V gene sequence: CDR1 SGHRS, CDR2 YFSETQ. The CDR3 coding sequence is TGCGCCAGCAGCTTGGCGGGCAGCCACTACGAGCAGTACTTC. As protein: CASSLAGSHYEQYF.

This clonotype was recorded once. The chain employs TRBV21-1 and TRBJ2-2. TRBV21-1 is shown as a pseudogene. This CDR3 is built from 14 residues. The CDR3: CASSTQENTGELFF. The DNA for the CDR3 is TGTGCCAGCAGCACCCAGGAGAACACCGGGGAGCTGTTTTTT.

This clonotype turned up a few times. This chain uses TRBV20-1 with TRBJ2-5; D tentatively reads TRBD1 or TRBD2 (6 bases each). The CDR3 totals 15 residues. Germline V gene lookup returns CDR1 DFQATT and CDR2 SNEGSKA (reference sequence). Trimming pared 3 bases from V and 5 bases from J, leaving 19 bases between. In nucleotides, the CDR3 is TGCAGTGCTAGCCAACAGGGAGGTCGGTCGGAGACCCAGTACTTC. Protein: CSASQQGGRSETQYF.

This clonotype was observed a few times. The chain carries TRBV5-1 and TRBJ2-1; D may be TRBD1 (5 bases). Trimming shortened V by 0 bases and J by 5 bases, and 9 bases separated the two germline ends. Germline V CDR1 and CDR2: SGHRS, YFSETQ. The CDR3 is made up of 14 amino acids. The CDR3 DNA reads TGCGCCAGCAGCTTGGAGGGGTCCCACAATGAGCAGTTCTTC. Translation gives CASSLEGSHNEQFF.

There are a few counts of this clonotype. The rearrangement joins TRBV21-1 to TRBJ1-2. TRBV21-1 is labeled a pseudogene. This CDR3 is built from 15 residues. The CDR3, as DNA: TGTGCCAGCAGCATCTTAACCTGGGCCGACTATGGCTACACCTTC. This encodes CASSILTWADYGYTF.

The rearrangement joins TRBV20-1 to TRBJ2-3; 7 bases map to TRBD2. V shed 0 bases, J shed 6 bases, and the junction held 9 bases outside the gene matches. CDR3 length: 15 residues. CDR1 is DFQATT and CDR2 is SNEGSKA in the germline V gene (reference sequence). The CDR3 nucleotides are TGCAGTGCTAGAGACGCAGCGGGGAGACTGGATACGCAGTATTTT. Its translation: CSARDAAGRLDTQYF.

In its sample, this clonotype was seen a few times. For the CDR3, the DNA is TGTGCCACCAGTGATTGGGGAAGTATCTATGGCTACACCTTC. Translating gives CATSDWGSIYGYTF. The chain recombines TRBV24-1 with TRBJ1-2; D not certain. CDR1 is KGHDR and CDR2 is SFDVKD in the germline V gene. Trimming removed 2 bases from V and 4 bases from J, with 10 bases in between. The CDR3 is 14 residues long.

The table lists this clonotype with a few counts. The chain links TRBV7-2 to TRBJ1-2; 8 bases map to TRBD1. V was clipped by 0 bases and J by 3 bases; unmatched bases: 6. The CDR3 is made up of 16 amino acids. Germline V CDR1 and CDR2: SGHTA, FQGNSA. The CDR3 nucleotides are TGTGCCAGCAGCTTAGCGGCAGGGGGCGTTTACTATGGCTACACCTTC. Translating it yields CASSLAAGGVYYGYTF.

This sequence joins TRBV28 and TRBJ2-7, with 9 bases lining up with TRBD2. J was trimmed by 1 base and V by 3 bases; bases with no gene match: 7. CDR3 length: 16 residues. CDR1 MDHEN and CDR2 SYDVKM come from the germline V gene. CDR3 nucleotides: TGTGCCAGCAGTTTCACCGTTAGCGGGGGTTCCTACGAGCAGTACTTC. Translation gives CASSFTVSGGSYEQYF.

V gene TRBV12-3 or TRBV12-4 combines with J gene TRBJ2-1; 14 bases match TRBD2. Losses at the gene ends were 3 bases for V and 4 bases for J; bases not matched to a gene: 5. This CDR3 region has 17 residues. This chain's CDR3 is CASSLRTSGRRYNEQFF. The CDR3 bases are TGTGCCAGCAGTTTGCGGACTAGCGGGAGGCGGTACAATGAGCAGTTCTTC.

This sequence joins TRBV2 and TRBJ2-4; D uncertain. The end of the DNA is better explained by TRBJ2-7, so the J call may be wrong. The CDR3 has 11 residues. Germline CDR1 reads SNHLY; CDR2 reads FYNNEI. The CDR3 sequence is CASRTEAEQYF. For the CDR3, the DNA is TGTGCCAGCAGAACAGAGGCCGAGCAGTACTTC.

This clonotype occurred a few times. The genes are TRBV29-1 and TRBJ2-5, with D possibly TRBD1 on 5 matching bases. Per the germline V gene, CDR1 is SQVTM and CDR2 is ANQGSEA. The CDR3 totals 13 residues. V was pared by 3 bases and J by 5 bases, with 13 bases between. The CDR3 protein is CSVDKGSGETQYF. The CDR3 bases are TGCAGCGTTGATAAGGGGTCCGGGGAGACCCAGTACTTC. Combining the CDR3 with reference TRBV29-1 and TRBJ2-5 gives the whole variable domain SAVISQKPSRDICQRGTSLTIQCQVDSQVTMMFWYRQQPGQSLTLIATANQGSEATYESGFVIDKFPISRPNLTFSTLTVSNMSPEDSSIYLCSVDKGSGETQYFGPGTRLLVL.